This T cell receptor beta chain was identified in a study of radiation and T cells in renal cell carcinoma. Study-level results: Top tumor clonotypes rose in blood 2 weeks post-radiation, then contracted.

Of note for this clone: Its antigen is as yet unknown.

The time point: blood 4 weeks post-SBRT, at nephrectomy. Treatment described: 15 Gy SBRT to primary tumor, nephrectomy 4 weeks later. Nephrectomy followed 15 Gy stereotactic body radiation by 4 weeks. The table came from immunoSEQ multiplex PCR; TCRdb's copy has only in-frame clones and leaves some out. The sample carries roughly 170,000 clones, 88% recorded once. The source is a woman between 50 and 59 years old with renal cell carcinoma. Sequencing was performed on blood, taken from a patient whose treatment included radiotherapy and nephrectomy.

The CDR3 sequence: CASCDMGNTEAFF. For the CDR3, the DNA is TGTGCCAGCTGTGACATGGGGAACACTGAAGCTTTCTTT. The chain employs TRBV18 and TRBJ1-1; D is unclear. Germline lookup yields CDR1 KGHSH and CDR2 LQKENI. Trimming removed 7 bases from V and 1 base from J, with 10 bases in between. The CDR3 length is 13 residues.